This T cell receptor (beta chain) comes out of a study of blood T cell repertoires in COVID-19. Overall study context: Whether acute or convalescent, the COVID-19 samples came from the United States, Italy and Spain. Nucleic acid was either cDNA or gDNA, and it came from T cells, B-cell-depleted T cells, or PBMCs.

V was clipped by 1 base and J by 7 bases; unmatched bases: 13. Germline values: CDR1 SQVTM, CDR2 ANQGSEA. The CDR3 is 16 amino acids. In the original analysis: Estimation of nucleated cell counts was performed using reference gene primer amplification. Some clones are missing from TCRdb's copy, which holds only in-frame ones; the method was immunoSEQ multiplex PCR. V and J calls plus clone size are reproduced from that table; the DNA served to infer D and trimming. The table includes 150,000 to 170,000 clones, around 74% detected once. Sequencing input: peripheral blood. V gene TRBV29-1 combines with J gene TRBJ2-5; 9 positions match TRBD2. The receptor was isolated from a woman of 80 years or more with acute or convalescent COVID-19. CDR3 sequence: CSVEGTSVGVKGTQYF. CDR3 in DNA: TGCAGCGTTGAAGGGACTAGCGTGGGGGTTAAAGGGACCCAGTACTTC.